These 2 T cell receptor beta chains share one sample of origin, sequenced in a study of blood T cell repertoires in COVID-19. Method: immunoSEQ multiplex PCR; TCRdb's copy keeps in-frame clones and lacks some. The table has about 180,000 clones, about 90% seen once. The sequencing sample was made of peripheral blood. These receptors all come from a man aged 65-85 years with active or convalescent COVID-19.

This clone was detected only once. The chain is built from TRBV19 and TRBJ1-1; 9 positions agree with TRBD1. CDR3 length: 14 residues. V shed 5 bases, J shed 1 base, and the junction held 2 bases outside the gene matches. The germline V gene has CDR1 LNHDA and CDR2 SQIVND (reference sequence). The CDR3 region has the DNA TGTGCCAGTAGTCAGGGACAGGGGAACACTGAAGCTTTCTTT. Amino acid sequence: CASSQGQGNTEAFF. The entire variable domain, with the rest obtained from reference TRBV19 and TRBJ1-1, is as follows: DGGITQSPKYLFRKEGQNVTLSCEQNLNHDAMYWYRQDPGQGLRLIYYSQIVNDFQKGDIAEGYSVSREKKESFPLTVTSAQKNPTAFYLCASSQGQGNTEAFFGQGTRLTVV.

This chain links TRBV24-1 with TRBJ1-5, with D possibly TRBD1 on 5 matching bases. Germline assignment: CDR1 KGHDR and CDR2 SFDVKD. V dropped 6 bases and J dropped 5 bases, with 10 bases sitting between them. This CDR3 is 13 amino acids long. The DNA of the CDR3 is TGTGCCACCAGTACAGGAATGGATCAGCCCCAGCATTTT. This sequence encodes CATSTGMDQPQHF.